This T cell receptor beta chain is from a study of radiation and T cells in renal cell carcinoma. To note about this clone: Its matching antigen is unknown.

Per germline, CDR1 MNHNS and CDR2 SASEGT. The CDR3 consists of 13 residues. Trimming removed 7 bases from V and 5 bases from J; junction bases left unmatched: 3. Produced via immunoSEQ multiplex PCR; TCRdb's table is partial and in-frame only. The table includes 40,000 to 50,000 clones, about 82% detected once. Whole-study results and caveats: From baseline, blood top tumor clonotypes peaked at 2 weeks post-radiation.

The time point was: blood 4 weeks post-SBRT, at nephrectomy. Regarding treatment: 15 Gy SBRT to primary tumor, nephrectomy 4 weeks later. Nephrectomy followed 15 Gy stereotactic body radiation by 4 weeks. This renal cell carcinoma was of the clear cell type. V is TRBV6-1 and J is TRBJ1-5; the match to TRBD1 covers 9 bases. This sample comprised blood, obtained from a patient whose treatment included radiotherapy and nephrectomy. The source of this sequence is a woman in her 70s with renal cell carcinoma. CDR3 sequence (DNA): TGTGCCAGCACGGGACAGGGCGATCAGCCCCAGCATTTT. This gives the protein CASTGQGDQPQHF.